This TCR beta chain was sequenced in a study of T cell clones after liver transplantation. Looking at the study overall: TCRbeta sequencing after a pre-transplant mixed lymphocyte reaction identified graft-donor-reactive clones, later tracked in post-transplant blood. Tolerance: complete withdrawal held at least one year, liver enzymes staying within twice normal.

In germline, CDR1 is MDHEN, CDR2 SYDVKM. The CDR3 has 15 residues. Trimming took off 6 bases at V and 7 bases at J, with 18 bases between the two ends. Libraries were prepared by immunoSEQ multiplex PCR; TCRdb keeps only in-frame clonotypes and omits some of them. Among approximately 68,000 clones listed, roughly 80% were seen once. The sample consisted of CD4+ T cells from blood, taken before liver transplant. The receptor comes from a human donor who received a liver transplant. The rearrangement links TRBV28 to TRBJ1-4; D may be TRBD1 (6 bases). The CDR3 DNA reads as TGTGCCAGCAGCGATTACAGGGCGGATGGTGAAAAACTGTTTTTT. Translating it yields CASSDYRADGEKLFF. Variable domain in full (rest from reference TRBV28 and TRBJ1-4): DVKVTQSSRYLVKRTGEKVFLECVQDMDHENMFWYRQDPGLGLRLIYFSYDVKMKEKGDIPEGYSVSREKKERFSLILESASTNQTSMYLCASSDYRADGEKLFFGSGTQLSVL.